This TCR beta chain was identified during a study of T-cell reconstitution after alpha-beta-depleted transplantation in children. Study results and limitations: Approximately two months post-transplant, alpha-beta T cells reportedly originated from several hundred expanded graft clones. Elevated TCRbeta diversity at day 60 was traced, in some patients, to surviving recipient T cells and thymic progenitors.

Preparation of the TCRbeta library used unique molecular identifiers. TCRdb re-analysed the PCR reads in MiXCR, keeping a single row per CDR3 protein. The sample has more than 200,000 distinct CDR3 sequences; 17% are singletons. Germline CDR1 is SGHRS and CDR2 is YFSETQ. The CDR3 runs to 14 residues. V lost 6 bases to trimming and J lost 0 bases; unmatched junction nucleotides: 2. A word on this clonotype: The target antigen is unknown.

This receptor was taken from a male patient between 2 and 9 years old who had a stem cell transplant for acute lymphoblastic leukemia, so the T cells may come from the graft donor. The sample consisted of PBMCs, mostly from graft donor cells, taken 360 days after TCRalphabeta/CD19-depleted stem cell transplant. This chain links TRBV5-1 with TRBJ2-3; 9 nucleotides align to TRBD1. The CDR3 sequence is CASMTGGSTDTQYF. In nucleotides, the CDR3 is TGCGCCAGCATGACAGGGGGGAGCACAGATACGCAGTATTTT. The variable domain in full, with the rest retrieved from reference TRBV5-1 and TRBJ2-3, is KAGVTQTPRYLIKTRGQQVTLSCSPISGHRSVSWYQQTPGQGLQFLFEYFSETQRNKGNFPGRFSGRQFSNSRSEMNVSTLELGDSALYLCASMTGGSTDTQYFGPGTRLTVL.